The clone carrying this T cell receptor (beta chain) was counted only a few times. TCRbeta library construction was performed incorporating unique molecular identifiers. One entry per CDR3 protein results from TCRdb running MiXCR on the PCR reads. There are about 600,000 distinct CDR3 sequences in the sample; approximately 10% occur only once, and roughly 4% lies in the top ten. The sample belongs to a study of T-cell reconstitution after alpha-beta-depleted transplantation in children. This CDR3 contains 12 residues. Germline lookup yields CDR1 SEHNR and CDR2 FQNEAQ (reference sequence). V lost 7 bases and J 9 bases, leaving 13 bases between the germline ends.

This rearrangement joins TRBV7-9 to TRBJ2-1; D remains unclear. This specimen consisted of PBMCs from the stem cell graft donor, obtained from the stem cell graft. This receptor was identified in a human donor who donated a stem cell graft to a child with acute myeloid leukemia. Here the CDR3 DNA reads TGTGCCAGCACCTTGATTTCGCCTGAGCAGTTCTTC. It encodes CASTLISPEQFF.